A selection of T cell receptor beta chains follows, all from one sample in a study of high-grade serous ovarian cancer treatment subgroups. The repertoire was sequenced with immunoSEQ multiplex PCR; TCRdb's copy has only in-frame clones and lacks some. Among roughly 29,000 clones listed, about 88% were seen once. Sequences were obtained from tumor tissue. The receptors come from a human donor with high-grade serous ovarian cancer. Each CDR3 is given with its conserved first and last residue. Each record gives: clone size, D gene, J gene, V gene, CDR3 protein, CDR3 DNA. A D gene is named only where the DNA matches it firmly. Clone size is shown for a subset of rows, as once, few, many or a class of expanded clone.

.,.,TRBJ2-5,TRBV27,CASSPGTRSGETQYF,TGTGCCAGCAGTCCCGGGACTCGAAGTGGAGAGACCCAGTACTTC
.,.,TRBJ2-7,TRBV4-1,CASSQEAGRGPEQYF,TGCGCCAGCAGCCAAGAGGCAGGGAGGGGGCCCGAGCAGTACTTC
.,TRBD1,TRBJ1-5,TRBV19,CASQGGRTFNQPQHF,TGTGCCTCCCAGGGGGGCAGGACCTTCAATCAGCCCCAGCATTTT
.,.,TRBJ2-5,TRBV27,CASSVSGETQYF,TGTGCCAGCAGTGTCAGTGGAGAGACCCAGTACTTC
.,.,TRBJ2-7,TRBV5-4,CASSRQAGSFYEQYF,TGTGCCAGCAGCAGACAGGCGGGGAGTTTTTACGAGCAGTACTTC
few,TRBD1,TRBJ1-5,TRBV10-2,CASSESRTGNQPQHF,TGCGCCAGCAGTGAGTCAAGGACAGGGAATCAGCCCCAGCATTTT
.,TRBD1,TRBJ1-4,TRBV10-1,CASSAGQAQLFF,TGCGCCAGCAGTGCCGGACAGGCCCAACTGTTTTTT
.,.,TRBJ2-1,TRBV7-9,CASSYSGSYNEQFF,TGTGCCAGCAGCTATAGCGGCTCCTACAATGAGCAGTTCTTC
.,.,TRBJ2-3,TRBV30,CAWSVGSTDTQYF,TGTGCCTGGAGTGTCGGGAGCACAGATACGCAGTATTTT
once,TRBD2,TRBJ2-3,TRBV5-1,CASGTTSAADTQYF,TGCGCCAGCGGCACGACTAGCGCGGCAGATACGCAGTATTTT
.,.,TRBJ1-1,TRBV18,CASSPQMNTEAFF,TGTGCCAGCTCACCACAGATGAACACTGAAGCTTTCTTT
.,TRBD1,TRBJ2-1,TRBV28,CANRTGDRASNEQFF,TGTGCCAACCGAACGGGGGACAGGGCCTCGAATGAGCAGTTCTTC
.,TRBD1,TRBJ2-2,TRBV18,CASSPLDMRGRTGELFF,TGTGCCAGCTCACCGCTTGATATGAGGGGGCGCACCGGGGAGCTGTTTTTT
.,TRBD2,TRBJ2-5,TRBV27,CASSSATSGRYQETQYF,TGTGCCAGCAGTTCGGCGACTAGCGGCCGGTACCAAGAGACCCAGTACTTC
.,.,TRBJ1-3,TRBV7-2,CASSLRTPGNTIYF,TGTGCCAGCAGCTTACGGACGCCGGGAAACACCATATATTTT
.,.,TRBJ1-1,TRBV6-5,CASSYSRPTEAFF,TGTGCCAGCAGTTACTCGAGACCCACTGAAGCTTTCTTT
few,.,TRBJ1-5,TRBV5-6,CASSLGGHQPQHF,TGTGCCAGCAGCTTGGGGGGCCATCAGCCCCAGCATTTT
once,.,TRBJ2-7,TRBV6-6,CASSYSSQYGGYEQYF,TGTGCCAGCAGTTACTCTTCCCAATACGGCGGCTACGAGCAGTACTTC
.,.,TRBJ2-6,TRBV28,CASSIFQPLAGANVLTF,TGTGCCAGCAGCATCTTCCAGCCTCTCGCTGGGGCCAACGTCCTGACTTTC
.,.,TRBJ2-3,TRBV5-1,CASSLDAASTDTQYF,TGCGCCAGCAGTTTGGACGCGGCTAGCACAGATACGCAGTATTTT
once,.,TRBJ1-2,TRBV30,CAWGRGRINYGYTF,TGTGCCTGGGGCAGGGGTAGAATCAACTATGGCTACACCTTC
.,TRBD2,TRBJ2-1,TRBV28,CASLGGLARGGKFF,TGTGCCAGCTTGGGGGGACTAGCGAGGGGGGGAAAGTTCTTC
.,.,TRBJ1-5,TRBV12-1,CASNGTGGRYSNQPQHF,TGTGCCAGCAACGGGACAGGGGGCAGATATAGCAATCAGCCCCAGCATTTT
.,TRBD2,TRBJ2-5,TRBV18,CASRTSGRGEETQYF,TGTGCCAGCCGAACTAGCGGGAGGGGAGAAGAGACCCAGTACTTC
.,.,TRBJ1-1,TRBV2,CASTREGGRMNTEAFF,TGTGCCAGCACCAGGGAGGGGGGACGCATGAACACTGAAGCTTTCTTT
.,.,TRBJ2-3,TRBV5-1,CASSLPGASTDTQYF,TGCGCCAGCAGCTTGCCAGGGGCTAGCACAGATACGCAGTATTTT
.,.,TRBJ2-1,TRBV5-1,CASRKDNEQFF,TGCGCCAGCAGAAAGGACAATGAGCAGTTCTTC
.,.,TRBJ2-7,TRBV25-1,CASSRAGDLSYEQYF,TGTGCCAGCAGCCGTGCAGGGGACTTGAGCTACGAGCAGTACTTC
.,TRBD2,TRBJ2-2,TRBV19,CASKPGGFDTGELFF,TGTGCCAGTAAACCCGGGGGGTTTGACACCGGGGAGCTGTTTTTT
.,TRBD2,TRBJ2-7,TRBV29-1,CSVLDMGTSRYEQYF,TGCAGCGTCCTTGACATGGGGACTAGCAGATACGAGCAGTACTTC
.,TRBD2,TRBJ2-1,TRBV4-1,CASSQVAGAFNEQFF,TGCGCCAGCAGCCAAGTAGCGGGAGCTTTCAATGAGCAGTTCTTC
.,.,TRBJ2-7,TRBV4-2,CASSPGSPSYEQYF,TGTGCCAGCAGCCCCGGAAGTCCCTCCTACGAGCAGTACTTC
.,.,TRBJ2-3,TRBV7-9,CASSLGGAGGDTQYF,TGTGCCAGCAGCCTAGGGGGCGCGGGGGGAGATACGCAGTATTTT
.,.,TRBJ2-5,TRBV5-6,CASSLLDSGPETQYF,TGTGCCAGCAGCTTGTTGGACAGCGGGCCCGAGACCCAGTACTTC
.,TRBD1,TRBJ2-7,TRBV27,CASSLSTGNYEQYF,TGTGCCAGCAGTCTCTCGACAGGGAACTACGAGCAGTACTTC
.,TRBD1,TRBJ2-2,TRBV13,CASSPRQGATNTGELFF,TGTGCCAGCAGCCCGCGACAGGGGGCCACGAACACCGGGGAGCTGTTTTTT
few,.,TRBJ1-5,TRBV7-9,CASRRGPHLHQPQHF,TGTGCCAGCAGACGCGGACCCCATCTCCATCAGCCCCAGCATTTT
.,.,TRBJ2-1,TRBV4-1,CASSHDPRSTNYNEQFF,TGCGCCAGCAGCCACGATCCGCGCAGTACCAATTACAATGAGCAGTTCTTC
.,TRBD1,TRBJ1-5,TRBV6-6,CASSSGTGASNQPQHF,TGTGCCAGCAGTTCCGGGACAGGGGCGAGCAATCAGCCCCAGCATTTT